These 24 T cell receptor beta chains were all obtained from the same sample, sequenced in a study of breast tumors, draining lymph nodes, adjacent tissues. TCRdb re-called the multiplex PCR reads through MiXCR, storing one row per CDR3 protein. This table has 150,000 to 250,000 distinct CDR3 sequences, about 32% appearing once. The lymph nodes were axillary draining lymph nodes from breast cancer patients. The sequenced sample was axillary lymph node tissue. These TCRs come from a female donor with breast cancer. Some clones in this sample may be carry-over from other donors' samples.

There are many counts of this clonotype. V usage is TRBV12-3 or TRBV12-4 and J usage is TRBJ2-1; D unclear. Between the trimmed V and J ends, which lost 2 bases and 0 bases, there was a span of 8 bases. The CDR3 runs to 15 residues. CDR3 coding DNA: TGTGCCAGCAGTTTAACCCTAGACTCCTACAATGAGCAGTTCTTC. Its translation is CASSLTLDSYNEQFF.

Remarks on this clonotype: A much more abundant neighbour one base away suggests this may be a read error. CDR3 loop: CASSSRRRPRETQYF. The CDR3 bases are TGTGCCAGCAGCTCCCGAAGACGGCCGAGAGAGACCCAGTACTTC. The chain couples TRBV11-2 to TRBJ2-5; D is unresolved. Germline V lookup: CDR1 SGHAT, CDR2 FQNNGV. The CDR3 extends over 15 amino acids. V was cut by 4 bases and J by 4 bases, with 16 bases left in between.

Here the CDR3 reads CASSIRRELFF. The CDR3 DNA sequence: TGTGCCAGTAGTATAAGGCGGGAGCTGTTTTTT. The gene calls are TRBV19 and TRBJ2-2; D gene unclear. The CDR3 spans 11 residues. Germline assignment: CDR1 LNHDA and CDR2 SQIVND (reference sequence). V was shortened by 2 bases and J by 9 bases, with 4 bases between the two germline ends.

In its sample, this clonotype was seen many times. The rearrangement links TRBV20-1 to TRBJ2-1; 7 positions agree with TRBD2. Germline V lookup: CDR1 DFQATT, CDR2 SNEGSKA (reference sequence). CDR3 size: 13 residues. Trimming took 1 base from V and 9 from J; bases not matched to a gene: 6. DNA of the CDR3: TGCAGTGCTAGAGTGGCGGGAGTAGGTGAGCAGTTCTTC. It specifies CSARVAGVGEQFF.

CDR3 in amino acids: CSVEVRRRGVAEAFF. DNA of the CDR3: TGCAGCGTTGAAGTCCGGCGACGGGGAGTGGCTGAAGCTTTCTTT. V and J are TRBV29-1 and TRBJ1-1; unclear D gene. The CDR3 covers 15 residues. Germline V CDR1 and CDR2: SQVTM, ANQGSEA. The V end was cut by 1 base, the J end by 6 bases, with 18 bases between.

Turning to this clonotype: A much larger clone lies a single base off, so this may be a read error. The chain carries TRBV19 and TRBJ1-3; D remains ambiguous. CDR1 LNHDA and CDR2 SQIVND come from the germline V gene (reference sequence). This CDR3 region has 14 residues. Trimming pared 9 bases from V and 4 bases from J, leaving 16 bases between. The CDR3 protein is CASSLRNWGNTIYF. In nucleotides, the CDR3 is TGTGCCAGCAGTTTGAGGAACTGGGGAAACACCATATATTTT.

In regard to this clonotype: A much more abundant neighbour one base away suggests this may be a read error. The chain couples TRBV11-2 to TRBJ2-7; 8 bases map to TRBD2. The CDR3 length is 13 residues. The germline V gene encodes CDR1 SGHAT and CDR2 FQNNGV. With V trimmed by 5 bases and J by 7 bases, 7 bases remained unmatched. CDR3 protein: CASSPGGGSEQYF. The CDR3, as DNA: TGTGCCAGCAGCCCCGGGGGGGGAAGTGAGCAGTACTTC.

On this clonotype itself: A read error may be the cause here, since a much bigger clone is one base away. This chain joins TRBV2 and TRBJ1-5, with a tentative D call TRBD1 (6 bases). Germline V lookup: CDR1 SNHLY, CDR2 FYNNEI. V was shortened by 4 bases and J by 11 bases, with 27 bases between the two germline ends. The CDR3 has 17 residues. The CDR3 here is CASSVTIAGDNQEAQHF. In DNA form, the CDR3 reads TGTGCCAGCAGTGTAACCATAGCGGGGGACAACCAAGAGGCCCAGCATTTT.

The rearrangement joins TRBV5-1 to TRBJ1-1; unclear D gene. The CDR3 totals 14 residues. The germline V gene encodes CDR1 SGHRS and CDR2 YFSETQ. V was pared by 2 bases and J by 0 bases, with 8 bases between. For the CDR3, the DNA is TGCGCCAGCAGCTTCAGATTCATGAACACTGAAGCTTTCTTT. This codes for CASSFRFMNTEAFF.

This clonotype was detected once. A much larger clone differs by one base, so this may be a read error. The chain joins TRBV30 to TRBJ2-3; TRBD1 or TRBD2 may be the D gene (5 bases each). The CDR3 is 14 residues long. Germline V gene sequence: CDR1 GTSNPN, CDR2 SVGIG (reference sequence). The CDR3 sequence: CARSLPGTTDTQYF. The DNA of the CDR3 is TGTGCCCGGAGTCTACCAGGGACCACAGATACGCAGTATTTT.

This clonotype was picked up many times. The J gene is TRBJ1-5, the V gene TRBV20-1; D not certain. This CDR3 comprises 14 residues. With 2 bases removed from V and 5 bases from J, the gap between germline ends came to 13 bases. In germline, CDR1 is DFQATT, CDR2 SNEGSKA (reference sequence). The CDR3, as DNA: TGCAGTGCTAGACTTGGCGTCTCAGATCAGCCCCAGCATTTT. It is translated as CSARLGVSDQPQHF.

V is TRBV5-1 and J is TRBJ1-4, with D tentatively TRBD1 (6 bases). The CDR3 extends over 17 amino acids. Germline V lookup: CDR1 SGHRS, CDR2 YFSETQ. Deletions cut 0 bases from V and 8 bases from J, with 20 bases between. The CDR3 loop is CASSLVWGADTGEKLFF. CDR3 nucleotides: TGCGCCAGCAGCTTGGTATGGGGGGCCGACACCGGGGAAAAACTGTTTTTT.

This clonotype was observed many times. The J gene is TRBJ1-2, the V gene TRBV6-1; 8 bases are shared with TRBD1. V shed 6 bases and J 6 bases; nucleotides not matched to a gene: 6. The CDR3 has 13 residues. Per the germline V gene, CDR1 is MNHNS and CDR2 is SASEGT. CDR3 protein: CASRLQGADGYTF. CDR3 coding DNA: TGTGCCAGCAGACTCCAGGGGGCGGATGGCTACACCTTC.

The chain has TRBV9 and TRBJ1-4; D might be TRBD1 (5 bases). The V end lost 5 bases, the J end lost 3 bases, and 11 bases lay between the germline ends. Germline CDR1 SGDLS, CDR2 YYNGEE. There are 14 residues in the CDR3. CDR3 DNA: TGTGCCAGCAGTTTGGGACCCCCTAATGAAAAACTGTTTTTT. This encodes CASSLGPPNEKLFF.

Points on this clonotype: It may be a read error: a sequence one base away is much more abundant. The rearrangement links TRBV30 to TRBJ2-5; TRBD2 matches at 9 bases. The CDR3 spans 14 residues. Per the germline V gene, CDR1 is GTSNPN and CDR2 is SVGIG (reference sequence). V was pared by 0 bases and J by 9 bases, with 8 bases of the junction left unmatched. In DNA form, the CDR3 reads TGTGCCTGGAGTGTAGTAAACGAGCGGGAGGCCCAGTACTTC. Its translation is CAWSVVNEREAQYF.

In the case of this clonotype: Since a much larger clone is just one base distant, this may be a read error. DNA of the CDR3: TGTGCCAGCAGCTTCCTTGGGGGGGCAGCACCCAGCCGGCAGTTCTTC. This translates into CASSFLGGAAPSRQFF. The V and J genes are TRBV7-3 and TRBJ2-1; D perhaps matches TRBD2 (7 bases). CDR3 size: 16 residues. Looked up from germline, CDR1 is SGHTA and CDR2 is FQGTGA. V lost 3 bases and J lost 12, with 24 bases in between. Supplemented by reference TRBV7-3 and TRBJ2-1, the full variable domain reads GAGVSQTPSNKVTEKGKYVELRCDPISGHTALYWYRQSLGQGPEFLIYFQGTGAADDSGLPNDRFFAVRPEGSVSTLKIQRTERGDSAVYLCASSFLGGAAPSRQFFGPGTRLTVL.

This clonotype was counted at least ten times. The chain joins TRBV5-1 to TRBJ2-2; D might be TRBD1 (6 bases). This CDR3 has 15 residues. Germline V CDR1 and CDR2: SGHRS, YFSETQ. Trimming took off 6 bases at V and 2 bases at J, with 14 bases between the two ends. The CDR3 region has the DNA TGCGCCAGCATAAGGGGACAACCAAACACCGGGGAGCTGTTTTTT. Translation: CASIRGQPNTGELFF. Complete variable domain (other parts from reference TRBV5-1 and TRBJ2-2): KAGVTQTPRYLIKTRGQQVTLSCSPISGHRSVSWYQQTPGQGLQFLFEYFSETQRNKGNFPGRFSGRQFSNSRSEMNVSTLELGDSALYLCASIRGQPNTGELFFGEGSRLTVL.

V and J are TRBV7-6 and TRBJ1-6, with D perhaps matching TRBD1 (6 bases). Germline V CDR1 and CDR2: SGHVS, FNYEAQ. The V gene lost 9 bases and the J gene lost 9 bases, with 18 bases spanning the gap. The CDR3 length is 14 residues. The CDR3 DNA reads TGTGCCAGTAGCCAATTACAGGGAGGTTCACCCCTCCACTTT. It is translated as CASSQLQGGSPLHF.

This clonotype was found a few times. This rearrangement joins TRBV20-1 to TRBJ1-1; D is ambiguous. The germline gives CDR1 DFQATT, CDR2 SNEGSKA (reference sequence). Trimming cost V 0 bases and J 1 base, with 6 bases left between them. CDR3 size: 13 residues. The CDR3: CSAREEGNTEAFF. The CDR3 nucleotides read TGCAGTGCTAGAGAGGAGGGGAACACTGAAGCTTTCTTT.

This chain joins TRBV7-2 and TRBJ2-7; 8 positions agree with TRBD1. CDR1 is SGHTA, CDR2 FQGNSA, per germline. J gave up 0 bases and V 6 bases, and 4 bases lay outside the gene matches. There are 14 residues in the CDR3. In DNA, the CDR3 is TGTGCCAGCAGTTGGGGGACAGGCTCCTACGAGCAGTACTTC. Its translation: CASSWGTGSYEQYF.

In its sample, this clonotype was seen many times. The rearrangement uses TRBV20-1 and TRBJ2-7; no clear D gene. The V and J ends lost 3 bases and 3 bases respectively, with 3 bases between them. Looked up from germline, CDR1 is DFQATT and CDR2 is SNEGSKA (reference sequence). CDR3 length equals 10 residues. Here the CDR3 reads CSARIYEQYF. The CDR3 DNA is TGCAGTGCTAGGATCTACGAGCAGTACTTC.

This clonotype has at least ten counts. The chain employs TRBV7-2 and TRBJ1-4; D is uncertain. Trimming left V 6 bases short and J 4 bases short, with 12 bases between. Germline V lookup: CDR1 SGHTA, CDR2 FQGNSA. The CDR3 has 14 amino acids. DNA of the CDR3: TGTGCCAGCAGTCTAGCCGGGCTTAATGAAAAACTGTTTTTT. This sequence encodes CASSLAGLNEKLFF. The variable domain in full, completed from reference TRBV7-2 and TRBJ1-4, reads GAGVSQSPSNKVTEKGKDVELRCDPISGHTALYWYRQSLGQGLEFLIYFQGNSAPDKSGLPSDRFSAERTGGSVSTLTIQRTQQEDSAVYLCASSLAGLNEKLFFGSGTQLSVL.

This clonotype was observed at least ten times. The CDR3 bases are TGTGCCAGCAGTGGACAGGGAGATGAAAAACTGTTTTTT. Amino acid sequence: CASSGQGDEKLFF. The chain is built from TRBV6-1 and TRBJ1-4; 7 bases are shared with TRBD1. Germline V gene sequence: CDR1 MNHNS, CDR2 SASEGT. V lost 4 bases, J lost 6 bases, and 2 bases stayed unmatched. This CDR3 comprises 13 residues.

In its sample, this clonotype was seen many times. The chain employs TRBV15 and TRBJ2-6; 7 nucleotides line up with TRBD1. Trimming cost V 5 bases and J 2 bases; bases outside gene matches: 3. The CDR3 is made up of 15 amino acids. CDR1 LNHNV and CDR2 YYDKDF come from the germline V gene (reference sequence). The chain's CDR3 is CATSQDRAGANVLTF. CDR3 nucleotide sequence: TGTGCCACCAGCCAAGACAGGGCTGGGGCCAACGTCCTGACTTTC.